The present entry profiles one T cell receptor (beta chain) with its context. This entry comes from a study of blood T cell repertoires in COVID-19. About the research overall: Researchers got acute and convalescent COVID-19 samples from the United States, Italy and Spain. Nucleic acid was either cDNA or gDNA, and it came from T cells, B-cell-depleted T cells, or PBMCs.

Methods used by the authors: Amplifying reference gene primers gave estimates of nucleated cell counts. Sequencing was performed with immunoSEQ multiplex PCR; in TCRdb, only in-frame clones are kept and a portion is missing. V and J calls and clone size are as listed in that table; D and trimming were resolved from the DNA. This table holds some 150,000 clones, around 80% found once. Sequencing used peripheral blood. This receptor was taken from a woman of 80 years or more with active or convalescent COVID-19.

CDR3 loop: CASSLYRQDTQYF. The CDR3 DNA reads TGTGCCAGCAGCTTATACAGGCAGGATACGCAGTATTTT. The rearrangement links TRBV11-2 to TRBJ2-3, with D perhaps matching TRBD1 (5 bases). V lost 2 bases and J lost 6, with 9 bases in between. The germline CDR1 and CDR2 sequences are SGHAT and FQNNGV. The CDR3 consists of 13 residues. Combining the CDR3 with reference TRBV11-2 and TRBJ2-3 gives the whole variable domain EAGVAQSPRYKIIEKRQSVAFWCNPISGHATLYWYQQILGQGPKLLIQFQNNGVVDDSQLPKDRFSAERLKGVDSTLKIQPAKLEDSAVYLCASSLYRQDTQYFGPGTRLTVL.